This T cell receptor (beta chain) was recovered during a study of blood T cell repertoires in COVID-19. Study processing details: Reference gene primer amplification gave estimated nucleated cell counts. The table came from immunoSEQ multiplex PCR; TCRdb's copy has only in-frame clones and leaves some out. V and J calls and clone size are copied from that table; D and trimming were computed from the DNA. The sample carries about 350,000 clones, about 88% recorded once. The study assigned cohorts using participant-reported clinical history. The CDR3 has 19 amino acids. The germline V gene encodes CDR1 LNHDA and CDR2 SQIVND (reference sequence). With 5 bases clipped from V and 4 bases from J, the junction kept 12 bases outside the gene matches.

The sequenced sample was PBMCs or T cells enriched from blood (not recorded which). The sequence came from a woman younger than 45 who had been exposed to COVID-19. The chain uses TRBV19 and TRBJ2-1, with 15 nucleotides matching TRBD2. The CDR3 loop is CASSLGLAGGHFPYNEQFF. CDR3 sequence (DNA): TGTGCCAGTAGTCTTGGACTAGCGGGAGGGCATTTCCCGTACAATGAGCAGTTCTTC.